Listed below are T cell receptor beta chains from one sample, sequenced in a study of blood T cell repertoires in COVID-19. Assay used: immunoSEQ multiplex PCR; TCRdb lists only in-frame clones, some missing. The sample has approximately 50,000 clones; 89% are singletons. Sequenced input: peripheral blood. Receptors were obtained from a human donor in a cohort sampled during active COVID-19. The CDR3 runs from the conserved cysteine through the conserved F or W. The order of the fields is V gene, clone size, D gene, J gene, CDR3 DNA, CDR3 protein. A D gene is named only where the DNA matches it firmly. A clone size is listed for some rows: how often the clone was seen (once, few, many), or a class if it is expanded.

>TRBV5-4|.|.|TRBJ1-1
TGTGCCAGCAGCTTGGGGCTTTTATTCACTGAAGCTTTCTTT
CASSLGLLFTEAFF
>TRBV4-3|.|TRBD1|TRBJ2-2
TGCGCCAGCGAGGAGAGGGGGCGAGGGACCGGGGAGCTGTTTTTT
CASEERGRGTGELFF
>TRBV21-1|once|.|TRBJ1-2
TGTGCCAGCAGCAAGAAGCGCTTCTCGAGACAGGGTGTCTATGGCTACACCTTC
CASSKKRFSRQGVYGYTF
>TRBV6-6|once|.|TRBJ1-4
TGTGCCAGCAGCTGGGGCCGCGACGGGAAACTGTTTTTT
CASSWGRDGKLFF
>TRBV6-6|few|TRBD1|TRBJ2-7
TGTGCCAGCAGGACAGGGGGAGAAGTTGGACACGAGCAGTACTTC
CASRTGGEVGHEQYF
>TRBV3-1/TRBV3-2|.|.|TRBJ1-6
TGTGCCAGCAGCCAAAGGCGGGGTAATTCACCCCTCCACTTT
CASSQRRGNSPLHF
>TRBV18|.|.|TRBJ1-2
TGTGCCAGCTCACCACTTCGGGGTGATTCTAACTATGGCTACACCTTC
CASSPLRGDSNYGYTF
>TRBV3-1/TRBV3-2|.|TRBD1|TRBJ2-2
TGTGCCAGCAGCCACCTGGCGGGACAGGGGATCTCCGGGGAGCTGTTTTTT
CASSHLAGQGISGELFF
>TRBV30|.|.|TRBJ1-3
TGTGCCTGGAGGAGGGTGGGGAGTGGAAACACCATATATTTT
CAWRRVGSGNTIYF
>TRBV4-2|once|.|TRBJ1-2
TGTGCCAGCAGCCAAGATCTACCGAACTATGGCTACACCTTC
CASSQDLPNYGYTF
>TRBV7-2|.|.|TRBJ2-3
TGTGCCAGCAGCTTAGGTAGGGGGACAGATACGCAGTATTTT
CASSLGRGTDTQYF
>TRBV6-5|.|TRBD2|TRBJ2-7
TGTGCCAGCAGTTCTAGCGGGAGGGCCATTTACGAGCAGTACTTC
CASSSSGRAIYEQYF
>TRBV6-4|.|.|TRBJ2-6
TGTGCCAGCAGTGACTCCCCGACAGGGACTTCAGGGGCCAACGTCCTGACTTTC
CASSDSPTGTSGANVLTF
>TRBV20-1|once|.|TRBJ2-7
TGCAGTGCTAGAGTTCGGGAAGAGCAGTACTTC
CSARVREEQYF
>TRBV19|.|TRBD1|TRBJ1-4
TGTGCCAGTAGGCCTGACAGGGTAGCTAATGAAAAACTGTTTTTT
CASRPDRVANEKLFF
>TRBV10-1|.|.|TRBJ2-1
TGCGCCAGCAGTGAGTCTAGGACAGAATACAATGAGCAGTTCTTC
CASSESRTEYNEQFF
>TRBV6-5|.|TRBD1|TRBJ1-6
TGTGCCAGCAGTCGACAGGGGGTGTCTAATTCACCCCTCCACTTT
CASSRQGVSNSPLHF
>TRBV6-2/TRBV6-3|once|.|TRBJ2-1
TGTGCCAGCACCCCGAGGTCTAGTACTTGGGAGCAGTTCTTC
CASTPRSSTWEQFF
>TRBV3-1/TRBV3-2|.|.|TRBJ2-1
TGTGCCAGCAGCCAAGATACTAGATCGAATGAGCAGTTCTTC
CASSQDTRSNEQFF
>TRBV5-5|.|.|TRBJ1-2
TGTGCCAGCAGCTCACAACTCCTCCTCGAGGATGGCTACACCTTC
CASSSQLLLEDGYTF
>TRBV7-2|.|TRBD1|TRBJ1-4
TGTGCCAGCAGCTTAGCTGGGACAGCTAATGAAAAACTGTTTTTT
CASSLAGTANEKLFF
>TRBV7-2|.|.|TRBJ1-1
TGTGCCAGCAGCCCTCAGGCAGGAACTGAAGCTTTCTTT
CASSPQAGTEAFF
>TRBV29-1|once|.|TRBJ1-5
TGCAGCGTTGTGTTAAGAGGGAGAGATCAGCCCCAGCATTTT
CSVVLRGRDQPQHF